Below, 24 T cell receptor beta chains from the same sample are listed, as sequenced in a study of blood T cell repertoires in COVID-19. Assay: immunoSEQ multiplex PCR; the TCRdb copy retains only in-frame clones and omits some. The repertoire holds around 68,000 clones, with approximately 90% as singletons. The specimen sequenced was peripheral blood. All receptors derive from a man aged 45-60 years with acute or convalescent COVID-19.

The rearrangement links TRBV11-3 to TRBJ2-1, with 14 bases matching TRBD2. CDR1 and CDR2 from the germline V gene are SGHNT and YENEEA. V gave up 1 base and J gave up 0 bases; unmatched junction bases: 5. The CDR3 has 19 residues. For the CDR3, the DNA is TGTGCCAGCAGCTTAGGAGGGGGGACTAGCGGGAGCTCCTACAATGAGCAGTTCTTC. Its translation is CASSLGGGTSGSSYNEQFF. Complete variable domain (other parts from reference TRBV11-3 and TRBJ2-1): EAGVVQSPRYKIIEKKQPVAFWCNPISGHNTLYWYLQNLGQGPELLIRYENEEAVDDSQLPKDRFSAERLKGVDSTLKIQPAELGDSAVYLCASSLGGGTSGSSYNEQFFGPGTRLTVL.

The CDR3, as DNA: TGCGCCAGCAGCACCCGGGACAGGCGTCTCTCTGGAAACACCATATATTTT. This sequence encodes CASSTRDRRLSGNTIYF. The rearrangement links TRBV10-2 to TRBJ1-3, with TRBD1 matching 8 bases. The germline V gene encodes CDR1 WSHSY and CDR2 SAAADI. Trimming removed 6 bases from V and 0 bases from J; junction bases left unmatched: 10. The CDR3 covers 17 residues.

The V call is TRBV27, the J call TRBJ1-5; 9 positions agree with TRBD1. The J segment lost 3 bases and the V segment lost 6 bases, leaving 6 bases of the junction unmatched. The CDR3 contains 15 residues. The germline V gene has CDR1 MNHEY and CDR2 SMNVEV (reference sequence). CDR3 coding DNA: TGTGCCAGCAGGCAACAGGGGGCCAACAATCAGCCCCAGCATTTT. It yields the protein CASRQQGANNQPQHF.

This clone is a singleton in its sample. The CDR3 protein is CASSIGLTGAYEQYF. The CDR3 DNA follows: TGTGCCAGTAGTATTGGACTGACGGGCGCCTACGAGCAGTACTTC. This rearrangement joins TRBV19 to TRBJ2-7; perhaps TRBD2 as D (5 bases). Between the trimmed V and J ends, which lost 3 bases and 2 bases, there was a span of 14 bases. The CDR3 totals 15 residues. CDR1 and CDR2 (germline): LNHDA, SQIVND (reference sequence). The full variable domain, completed using reference TRBV19 and TRBJ2-7, is DGGITQSPKYLFRKEGQNVTLSCEQNLNHDAMYWYRQDPGQGLRLIYYSQIVNDFQKGDIAEGYSVSREKKESFPLTVTSAQKNPTAFYLCASSIGLTGAYEQYFGPGTRLTVT.

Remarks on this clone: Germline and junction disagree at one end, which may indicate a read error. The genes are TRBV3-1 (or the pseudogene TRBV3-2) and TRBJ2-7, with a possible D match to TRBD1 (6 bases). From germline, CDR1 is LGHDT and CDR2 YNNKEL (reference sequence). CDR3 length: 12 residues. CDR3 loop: CASTQLGGEQYF. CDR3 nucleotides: TGTGCCAGCACCCAATTAGGGGGAGAGCAGTACTTC.

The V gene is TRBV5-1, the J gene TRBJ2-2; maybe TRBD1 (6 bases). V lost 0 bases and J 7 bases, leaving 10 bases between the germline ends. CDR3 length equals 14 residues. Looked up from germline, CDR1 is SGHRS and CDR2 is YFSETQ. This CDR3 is CASSLGARGGELFF. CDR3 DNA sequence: TGCGCCAGCAGCTTGGGGGCCAGGGGCGGGGAGCTGTTTTTT.

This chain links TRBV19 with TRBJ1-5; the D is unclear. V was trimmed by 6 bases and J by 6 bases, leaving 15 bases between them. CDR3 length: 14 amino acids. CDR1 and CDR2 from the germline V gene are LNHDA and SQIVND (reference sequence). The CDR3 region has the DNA TGTGCCAGTAGCAATCCCAGGTTTTTTCAGCCCCAGCATTTT. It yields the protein CASSNPRFFQPQHF.

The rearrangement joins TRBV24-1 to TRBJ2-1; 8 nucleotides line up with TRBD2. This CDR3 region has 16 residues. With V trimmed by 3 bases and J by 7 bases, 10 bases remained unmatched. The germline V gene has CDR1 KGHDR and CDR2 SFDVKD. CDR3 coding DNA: TGTGCCACCAGTGATCCGGGGGGGAACAGAAGAAATGAGCAGTTCTTC. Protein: CATSDPGGNRRNEQFF.

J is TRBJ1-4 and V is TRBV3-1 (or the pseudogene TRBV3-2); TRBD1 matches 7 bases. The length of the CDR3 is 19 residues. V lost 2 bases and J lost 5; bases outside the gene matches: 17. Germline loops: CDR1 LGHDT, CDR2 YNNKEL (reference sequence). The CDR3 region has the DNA TGTGCCAGCAGCCAAAAATTTATTCCCAGACAGGGAATCAATGAAAAACTGTTTTTT. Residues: CASSQKFIPRQGINEKLFF.

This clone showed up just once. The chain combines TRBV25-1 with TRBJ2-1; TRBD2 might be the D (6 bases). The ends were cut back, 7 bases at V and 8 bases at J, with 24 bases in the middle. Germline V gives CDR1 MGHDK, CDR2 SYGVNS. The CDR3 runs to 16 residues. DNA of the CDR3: TGTGCCAGCATCGCAGCCCCCGGGACTGGACTTTATGAGCAGTTCTTC. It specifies CASIAAPGTGLYEQFF. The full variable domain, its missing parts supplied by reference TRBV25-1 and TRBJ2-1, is EADIYQTPRYLVIGTGKKITLECSQTMGHDKMYWYQQDPGMELHLIHYSYGVNSTEKGDLSSESTVSRIRTEHFPLTLESARPSHTSQYLCASIAAPGTGLYEQFFGPGTRLTVL.

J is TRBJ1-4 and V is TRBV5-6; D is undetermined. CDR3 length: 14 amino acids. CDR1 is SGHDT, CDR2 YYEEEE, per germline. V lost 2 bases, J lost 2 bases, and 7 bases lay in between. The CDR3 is CASSFASTNEKLFF. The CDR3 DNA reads TGTGCCAGCAGCTTTGCTAGTACTAATGAAAAACTGTTTTTT.

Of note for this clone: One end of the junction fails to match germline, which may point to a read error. Written as DNA, the CDR3 is TGTGCCAGCAGTCGAGCGGGAGAGTCCTCCGAGCAGTACTTC. Protein product: CASSRAGESSEQYF. The chain combines TRBV28 with TRBJ2-7; TRBD2 matches at 8 bases. From germline, CDR1 is MDHEN and CDR2 SYDVKM. This CDR3 has 14 amino acids.

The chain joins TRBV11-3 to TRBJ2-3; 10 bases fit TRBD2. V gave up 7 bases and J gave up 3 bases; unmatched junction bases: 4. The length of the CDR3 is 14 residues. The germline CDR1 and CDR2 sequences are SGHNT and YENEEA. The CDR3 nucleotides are TGTGCCAGCAAGCGGGAGGGGGGAACAGATACGCAGTATTTT. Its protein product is CASKREGGTDTQYF.

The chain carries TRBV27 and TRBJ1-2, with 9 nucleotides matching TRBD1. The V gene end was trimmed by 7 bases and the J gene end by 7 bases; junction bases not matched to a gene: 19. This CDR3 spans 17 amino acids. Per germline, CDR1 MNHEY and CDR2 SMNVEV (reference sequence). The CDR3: CASNPIRGTGTTFGYTF. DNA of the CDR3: TGTGCCAGCAACCCCATCCGGGGGACAGGGACAACATTTGGCTACACCTTC.

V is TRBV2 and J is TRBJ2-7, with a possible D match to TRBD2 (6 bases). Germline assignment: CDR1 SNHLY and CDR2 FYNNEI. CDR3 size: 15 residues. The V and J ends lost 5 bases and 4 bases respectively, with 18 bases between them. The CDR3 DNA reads TGTGCCAGCAGTCCGAGTGCGGGCCGGGGGTACGAGCAGTACTTC. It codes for CASSPSAGRGYEQYF.

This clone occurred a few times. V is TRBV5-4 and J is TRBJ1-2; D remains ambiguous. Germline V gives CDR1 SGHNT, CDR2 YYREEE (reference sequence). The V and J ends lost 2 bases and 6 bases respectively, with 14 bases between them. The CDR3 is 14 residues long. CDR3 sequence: CASSFVREKDGYTF. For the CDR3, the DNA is TGTGCCAGCAGCTTCGTGAGGGAAAAGGATGGCTACACCTTC.

The CDR3 is CASSIPGQGSYGYTF. Here the CDR3 DNA reads TGTGCCAGTAGTATCCCGGGACAGGGCTCCTATGGCTACACCTTC. The J gene is TRBJ1-2, the V gene TRBV19; 9 bases fit TRBD1. This CDR3 is 15 amino acids long. V trimming: 3 bases; J trimming: 4 bases; junction bases outside the gene matches: 6. Germline V gene sequence: CDR1 LNHDA, CDR2 SQIVND (reference sequence).

The CDR3 loop reads CASQRTGSHEQFF. The CDR3 DNA reads TGTGCCAGCCAAAGGACCGGGAGTCATGAGCAGTTCTTC. The V call is TRBV25-1, the J call TRBJ2-1, with D maybe TRBD2 (6 bases). V was clipped by 8 bases and J by 8 bases, with 16 bases between them. CDR3 size: 13 residues. Germline V CDR1 and CDR2: MGHDK, SYGVNS.

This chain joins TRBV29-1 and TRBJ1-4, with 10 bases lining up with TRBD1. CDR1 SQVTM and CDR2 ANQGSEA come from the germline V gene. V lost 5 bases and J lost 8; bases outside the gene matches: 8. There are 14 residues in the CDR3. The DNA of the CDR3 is TGCAGCGTTAAGACCGGGACAGGGGTAGAAAAACTGTTTTTT. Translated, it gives CSVKTGTGVEKLFF. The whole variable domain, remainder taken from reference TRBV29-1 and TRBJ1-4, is SAVISQKPSRDICQRGTSLTIQCQVDSQVTMMFWYRQQPGQSLTLIATANQGSEATYESGFVIDKFPISRPNLTFSTLTVSNMSPEDSSIYLCSVKTGTGVEKLFFGSGTQLSVL.

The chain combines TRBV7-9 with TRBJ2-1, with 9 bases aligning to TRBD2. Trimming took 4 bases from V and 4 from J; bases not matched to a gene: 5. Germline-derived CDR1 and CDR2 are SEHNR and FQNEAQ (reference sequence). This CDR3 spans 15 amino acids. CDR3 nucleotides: TGTGCCAGCAGCTCGTTAGCGGGAGCTTACAATGAGCAGTTCTTC. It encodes CASSSLAGAYNEQFF.

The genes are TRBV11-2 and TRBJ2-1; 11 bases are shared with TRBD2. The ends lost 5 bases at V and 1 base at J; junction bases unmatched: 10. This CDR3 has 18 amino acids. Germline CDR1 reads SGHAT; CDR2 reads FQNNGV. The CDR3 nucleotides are TGTGCCAGCAGCGCAACTAGCGGGAGCAACCCTTCCTACAATGAGCAGTTCTTC. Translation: CASSATSGSNPSYNEQFF.

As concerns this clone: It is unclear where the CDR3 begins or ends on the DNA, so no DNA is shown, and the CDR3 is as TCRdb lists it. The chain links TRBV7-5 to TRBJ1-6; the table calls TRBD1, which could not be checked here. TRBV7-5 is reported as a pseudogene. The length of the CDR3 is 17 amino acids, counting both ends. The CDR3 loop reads CARSSSQYYPCNSPLHF.

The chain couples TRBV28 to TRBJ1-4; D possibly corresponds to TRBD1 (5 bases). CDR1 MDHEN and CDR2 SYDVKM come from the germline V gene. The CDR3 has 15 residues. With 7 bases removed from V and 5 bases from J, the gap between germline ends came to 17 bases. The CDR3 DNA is TGTGCCAGCAAAACCCCCCCCGGGGGAAATGAAAAACTGTTTTTT. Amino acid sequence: CASKTPPGGNEKLFF.

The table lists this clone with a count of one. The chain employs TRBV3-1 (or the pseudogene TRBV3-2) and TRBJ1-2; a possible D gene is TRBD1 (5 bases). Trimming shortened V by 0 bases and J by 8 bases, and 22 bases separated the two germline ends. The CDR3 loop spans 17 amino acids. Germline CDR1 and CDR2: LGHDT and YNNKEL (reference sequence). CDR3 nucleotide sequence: TGTGCCAGCAGCCAAGATCGGTCAGGGCCTACTATCCGCGGCTACACCTTC. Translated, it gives CASSQDRSGPTIRGYTF.